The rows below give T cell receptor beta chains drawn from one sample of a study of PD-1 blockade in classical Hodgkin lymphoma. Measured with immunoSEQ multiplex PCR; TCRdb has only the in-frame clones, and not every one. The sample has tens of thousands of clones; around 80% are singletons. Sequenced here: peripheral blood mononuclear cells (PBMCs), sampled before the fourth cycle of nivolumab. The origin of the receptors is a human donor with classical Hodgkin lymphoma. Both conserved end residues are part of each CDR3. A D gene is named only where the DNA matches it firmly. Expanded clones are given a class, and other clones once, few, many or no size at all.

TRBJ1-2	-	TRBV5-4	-	TGTGCCAGCAGCTTGGATAGCAGACAGGTGGGAGGCTACACCTTC	CASSLDSRQVGGYTF
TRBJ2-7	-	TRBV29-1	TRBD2	TGCAGCGTTGTTCTCGCTAGCGGGGGTGACGAGCAGTACTTC	CSVVLASGGDEQYF
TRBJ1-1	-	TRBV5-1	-	TGCGCCAGCAGCACTTCAACGGGTGGCACTGAAGCTTTCTTT	CASSTSTGGTEAFF
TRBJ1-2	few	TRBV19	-	TGTGCCAGTAGTATGACGGCAGAGATATATGGCTACACCTTC	CASSMTAEIYGYTF
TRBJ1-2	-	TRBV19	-	TGTGCCAGTAACCGTATGGGGGGCTACACCTTC	CASNRMGGYTF
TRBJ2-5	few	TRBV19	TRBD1	TGTGCCAGTAGTCTCGGGACAGGGGTTCAAGAGACCCAGTACTTC	CASSLGTGVQETQYF
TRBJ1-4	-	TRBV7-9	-	TGTGCCAGCAGCTTAGGTTTCCGGGACACCGAAAAACTGTTTTTT	CASSLGFRDTEKLFF
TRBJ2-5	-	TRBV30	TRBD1	TGTGCCTGGAGTGCCCAACGGACAGGGGAAGAGACCCAGTACTTC	CAWSAQRTGEETQYF
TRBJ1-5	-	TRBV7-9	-	TGTGCCAGCATCAAAAAGGAGGGGAATCAGCCCCAGCATTTT	CASIKKEGNQPQHF
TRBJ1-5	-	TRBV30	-	TGTGCCTGGAGTAAGGCAGGACTTCAGCCCCAGCATTTT	CAWSKAGLQPQHF
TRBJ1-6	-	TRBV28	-	TGTGCCAGCAGTTCAAACCTCAGGGGTTGGTCTAATTCACCCCTCCACTTT	CASSSNLRGWSNSPLHF
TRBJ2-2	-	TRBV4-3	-	TGCGCCAGCAGCCAAGGTTCAAAAAACACCGGGGAGCTGTTTTTT	CASSQGSKNTGELFF
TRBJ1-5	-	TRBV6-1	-	TGTGCCAGCAGTGAATTGGCCGGGGATAATCAGCCCCAGCATTTT	CASSELAGDNQPQHF
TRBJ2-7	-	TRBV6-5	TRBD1	TGTGCCAGCAGTTACTCCGGGACAGGGATTTCCTACGAGCAGTACTTC	CASSYSGTGISYEQYF
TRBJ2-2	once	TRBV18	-	TGTGCCAGCTCACCTCAGGGCGCGACCGGGGAGCTGTTTTTT	CASSPQGATGELFF
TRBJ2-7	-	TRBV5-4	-	TGTGCCAGCAGCTTGGACTTCGCGTACGAGCAGTACTTC	CASSLDFAYEQYF